The entry that follows covers one TCR beta chain sequence. The table came from immunoSEQ multiplex PCR; TCRdb's copy has only in-frame clones and leaves some out. The repertoire holds a few hundred thousand clones, with approximately 89% as singletons. These data belong to a study of blood T cell repertoires in COVID-19. V gave up 4 bases and J gave up 5 bases; unmatched junction bases: 10. The CDR3 is made up of 16 amino acids. Germline V lookup: CDR1 KGHSY, CDR2 FQNENV. This TCR derives from a man aged 40-49 years in a cohort exposed to, infected with or recovered from COVID-19 (not recorded which). This rearrangement joins TRBV16 to TRBJ2-7; 11 nucleotides match TRBD2. Sequenced input: PBMCs or T cells enriched from blood (not recorded which). DNA for the CDR3: TGTGCCAGCAGCCCGCTTAAACTAGCGGGAGTAAACGAGCAGTACTTC. This codes for CASSPLKLAGVNEQYF.